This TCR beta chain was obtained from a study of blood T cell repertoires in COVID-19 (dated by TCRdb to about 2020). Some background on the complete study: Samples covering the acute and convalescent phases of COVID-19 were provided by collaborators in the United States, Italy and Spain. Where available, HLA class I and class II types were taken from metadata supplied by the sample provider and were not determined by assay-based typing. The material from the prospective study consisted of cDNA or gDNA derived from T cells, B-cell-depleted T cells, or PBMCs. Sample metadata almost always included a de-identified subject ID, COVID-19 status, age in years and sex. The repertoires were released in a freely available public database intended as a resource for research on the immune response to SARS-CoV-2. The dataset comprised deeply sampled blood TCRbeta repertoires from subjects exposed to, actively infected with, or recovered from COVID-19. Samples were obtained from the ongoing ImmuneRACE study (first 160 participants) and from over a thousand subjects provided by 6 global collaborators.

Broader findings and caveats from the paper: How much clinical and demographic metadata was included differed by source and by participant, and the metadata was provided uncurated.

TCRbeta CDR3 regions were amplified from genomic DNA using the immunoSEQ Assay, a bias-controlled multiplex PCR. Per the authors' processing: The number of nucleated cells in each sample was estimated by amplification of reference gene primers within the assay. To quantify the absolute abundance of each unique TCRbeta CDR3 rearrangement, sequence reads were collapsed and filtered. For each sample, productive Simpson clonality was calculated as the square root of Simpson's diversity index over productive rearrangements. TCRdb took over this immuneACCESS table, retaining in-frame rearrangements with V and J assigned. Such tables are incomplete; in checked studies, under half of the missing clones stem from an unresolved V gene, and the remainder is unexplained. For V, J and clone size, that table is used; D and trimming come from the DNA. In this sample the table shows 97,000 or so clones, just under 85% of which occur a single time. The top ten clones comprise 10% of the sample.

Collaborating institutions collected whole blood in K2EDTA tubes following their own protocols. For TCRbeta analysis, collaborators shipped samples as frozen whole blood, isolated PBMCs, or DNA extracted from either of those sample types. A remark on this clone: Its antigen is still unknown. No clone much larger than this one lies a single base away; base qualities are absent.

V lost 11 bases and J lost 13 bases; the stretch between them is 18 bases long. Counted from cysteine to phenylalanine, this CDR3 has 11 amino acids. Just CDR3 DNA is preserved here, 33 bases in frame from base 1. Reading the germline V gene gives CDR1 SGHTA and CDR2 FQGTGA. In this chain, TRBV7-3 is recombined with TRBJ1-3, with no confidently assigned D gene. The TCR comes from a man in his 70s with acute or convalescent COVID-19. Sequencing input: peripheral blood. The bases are TGTGCCCACAGAATGGGCCCCTCAATATATTTT. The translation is CAHRMGPSIYF.